Below are 14 T cell receptor beta chains sequenced from a single sample in a study of blood T cell repertoires in COVID-19. Measured with immunoSEQ multiplex PCR; TCRdb has only the in-frame clones, and not every one. Seen here are about 110,000 clones, 69% observed once, and the top ten hold approximately 5.9%. The sample taken for sequencing was peripheral blood. These receptors originate from a man older than 75 with acute or convalescent COVID-19.

The chain combines TRBV29-1 with TRBJ2-3; 12 nucleotides match TRBD2. The V gene's germline CDR1 is SQVTM and CDR2 ANQGSEA. There are 13 residues in the CDR3. The V gene end was trimmed by 6 bases and the J gene end by 8 bases; junction bases not matched to a gene: 6. The chain's CDR3 is CSVRTSGDGTQYF. As DNA, the CDR3 is TGCAGCGTCCGGACTAGCGGGGATGGTACGCAGTATTTT.

This chain connects TRBV7-8 to TRBJ2-4, with 16 positions matching TRBD2. The CDR3 has 20 amino acids. V lost 5 bases to trimming and J lost 0 bases; unmatched junction nucleotides: 10. CDR1 is SGHVS and CDR2 is FQNEAQ in the germline V gene. The CDR3, as DNA: TGTGCCAGCAGCCCCGGGACTAGCGGGAGGGCCCTTGGAGCCAAAAACATTCAGTACTTC. Amino acid sequence: CASSPGTSGRALGAKNIQYF.

The V gene is TRBV15, the J gene TRBJ2-1; possible D gene TRBD2, 6 bases. V shed 0 bases and J shed 10 bases, with 13 bases lying between them. The CDR3 consists of 14 residues. Germline V gene sequence: CDR1 LNHNV, CDR2 YYDKDF (reference sequence). Here the CDR3 DNA reads TGTGCCACCAGCAGAGATCGGGGACGGGAGGAGCAGTTCTTC. Translation: CATSRDRGREEQFF. The full variable domain, in which reference TRBV15 and TRBJ2-1 provide the parts outside the CDR3, is DAMVIQNPRYQVTQFGKPVTLSCSQTLNHNVMYWYQQKSSQAPKLLFHYYDKDFNNEADTPDNFQSRRPNTSFCFLDIRSPGLGDTAMYLCATSRDRGREEQFFGPGTRLTVL.

The chain links TRBV19 to TRBJ1-1, with 11 bases lining up with TRBD1. Germline V lookup: CDR1 LNHDA, CDR2 SQIVND (reference sequence). Trimming at V came to 6 bases and at J to 7 bases, leaving 7 bases not matched to a gene. This CDR3 spans 14 amino acids. Here the CDR3 reads CASSTGQGAFEAFF. The CDR3 nucleotides read TGTGCCAGTAGCACTGGACAGGGGGCGTTTGAAGCTTTCTTT.

The chain couples TRBV7-9 to TRBJ2-1; 10 nucleotides align to TRBD2. Germline V gives CDR1 SEHNR, CDR2 FQNEAQ (reference sequence). The CDR3 totals 17 residues. Trimming took 1 base from V and 5 from J; bases not matched to a gene: 8. The CDR3 reads CASSLGGLAGDHNEQFF. Here the CDR3 DNA reads TGTGCCAGCAGCTTAGGTGGCCTAGCGGGGGATCACAATGAGCAGTTCTTC. Complete variable domain (other parts from reference TRBV7-9 and TRBJ2-1): DTGVSQNPRHKITKRGQNVTFRCDPISEHNRLYWYRQTLGQGPEFLTYFQNEAQLEKSRLLSDRFSAERPKGSFSTLEIQRTEQGDSAMYLCASSLGGLAGDHNEQFFGPGTRLTVL.

V usage is TRBV7-3 and J usage is TRBJ2-1; D possibly corresponds to TRBD1 (6 bases). V gave up 0 bases and J gave up 0 bases, with 6 bases separating them. Germline V gives CDR1 SGHTA, CDR2 FQGTGA. This CDR3 comprises 15 residues. CDR3 in DNA: TGTGCCAGCAGCTTAACACAGGGCTCCTACAATGAGCAGTTCTTC. Translated, it gives CASSLTQGSYNEQFF.

This clone came up a few times. The chain carries TRBV5-1 and TRBJ1-4; D is possibly TRBD1 (6 bases). This CDR3 has 14 amino acids. The V gene lost 3 bases and the J gene lost 7 bases, with 13 bases spanning the gap. Germline V gene data show CDR1 as SGHRS and CDR2 as YFSETQ. CDR3 amino acids: CASSSREGGEKLFF. CDR3 DNA: TGCGCCAGCAGCTCCCGGGAGGGGGGTGAAAAACTGTTTTTT.

Only a few counts were recorded for this clone. This CDR3 reads CASSQQGAVPNTQYF. DNA of the CDR3: TGCGCCAGCAGCCAACAGGGGGCTGTACCCAATACGCAGTATTTT. The chain carries TRBV4-3 and TRBJ2-3, with TRBD1 matching over 8 bases. Trimming at V came to 2 bases and at J to 7 bases, leaving 8 bases not matched to a gene. CDR1 and CDR2 (germline): LGHNA, YSLEER. The CDR3 totals 15 residues.

The V and J genes are TRBV27 and TRBJ2-2, with 10 bases matching TRBD2. The CDR3 totals 17 residues. V lost 2 bases and J lost 6; bases outside the gene matches: 9. CDR1 is MNHEY and CDR2 is SMNVEV in the germline V gene (reference sequence). As DNA, the CDR3 is TGTGCCAGCAGTTTAACGTCTAGCGGGAGAAGCGCCGGGGAGCTGTTTTTT. It yields the protein CASSLTSSGRSAGELFF.

This clone was seen just once. The chain uses TRBV6-2 or TRBV6-3 and TRBJ2-7; 9 bases line up with TRBD1. The germline V gene has CDR1 MNHEY and CDR2 SVGEGT. V gave up 2 bases and J gave up 3 bases; unmatched junction bases: 5. CDR3 size: 15 residues. The DNA for the CDR3 is TGTGCCAGCAGTTACGGCGCGGGACAGGGCTACGAGCAGTACTTC. It codes for CASSYGAGQGYEQYF.

In its sample, this clone was seen once. J is TRBJ1-2 and V is TRBV6-2 or TRBV6-3; D possibly corresponds to TRBD1 (5 bases). The CDR3 runs to 13 residues. V was trimmed by 7 bases and J by 3 bases, leaving 12 bases between them. The germline V gene has CDR1 MNHEY and CDR2 SVGEGT. For the CDR3, the DNA is TGTGCCAGCACCCCATGGGGGGACTATGGCTACACCTTC. Amino acids: CASTPWGDYGYTF.

V usage is TRBV27 and J usage is TRBJ2-6; unclear D gene. V shed 11 bases and J shed 0 bases, with 5 bases lying between them. Per the germline V gene, CDR1 is MNHEY and CDR2 is SMNVEV (reference sequence). This CDR3 region has 12 residues. This CDR3 is CAPSSGANVLTF. The CDR3 DNA reads TGTGCCCCGAGCTCTGGGGCCAACGTCCTGACTTTC.

This chain joins TRBV28 and TRBJ2-4, with D tentatively TRBD1 (6 bases). Trimming pared 4 bases from V and 6 bases from J, leaving 16 bases between. The length of the CDR3 is 15 residues. The germline V gene has CDR1 MDHEN and CDR2 SYDVKM. The CDR3 spells CASSSTSTGRNIQYF. CDR3 coding DNA: TGTGCCAGCAGTTCTACCTCGACAGGTCGAAACATTCAGTACTTC.

This clone was recorded a few times. This clone may be a read error of a much larger clone one base away. The sample holds other DNA sequences that translate to the same CDR3. This sequence joins TRBV6-5 and TRBJ1-6; D is undetermined. The CDR3 length is 14 residues. The germline CDR1 and CDR2 sequences are MNHEY and SVGAGI. With 5 bases removed from V and 0 bases from J, the gap between germline ends came to 5 bases. The CDR3 loop is CASSPSSYNSPLHF. In nucleotides, the CDR3 is TGTGCCAGCAGTCCTAGCTCCTATAATTCACCCCTCCACTTT.